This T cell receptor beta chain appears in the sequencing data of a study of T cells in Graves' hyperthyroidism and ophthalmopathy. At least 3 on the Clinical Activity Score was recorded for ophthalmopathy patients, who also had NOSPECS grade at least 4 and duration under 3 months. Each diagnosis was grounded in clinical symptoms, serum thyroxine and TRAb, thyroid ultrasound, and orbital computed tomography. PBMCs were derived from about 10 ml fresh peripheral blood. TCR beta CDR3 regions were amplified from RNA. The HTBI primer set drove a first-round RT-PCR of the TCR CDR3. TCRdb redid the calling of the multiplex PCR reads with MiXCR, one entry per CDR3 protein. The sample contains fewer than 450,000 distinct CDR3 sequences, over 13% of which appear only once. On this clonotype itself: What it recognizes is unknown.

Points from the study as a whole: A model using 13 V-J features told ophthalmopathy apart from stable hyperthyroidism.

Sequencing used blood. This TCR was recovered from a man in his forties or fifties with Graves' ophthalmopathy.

In DNA form, the CDR3 reads TGCAGTGCTAGAGATTTGACTAGCGCGAATTCCTACGAGCAGTACTTC. This gives the protein CSARDLTSANSYEQYF. The chain recombines TRBV20-1 with TRBJ2-7, with TRBD2 identical over 8 bases. With V trimmed by 0 bases and J by 1 base, 8 bases remained unmatched. Germline lookup yields CDR1 DFQATT and CDR2 SNEGSKA (reference sequence). The CDR3 has 16 amino acids.